This TCR beta chain was sequenced for a study of spatial heterogeneity in lung cancer. Every cDNA TCR molecule received its own unique molecular identifier. From the 5' RACE reads, TCRdb called clonotypes with MiXCR, one entry per CDR3 protein. Here the sample spans about 14,000 distinct CDR3 sequences, 4% to 5% being singletons. This clonotype was counted many times. The antigen remains undetermined. General observations from the study: Ubiquitous expanded TCR counts tracked ubiquitous nonsynonymous mutations, and regional counts tracked regional ones. Counts of expanded alpha and beta TCRs within tumors tracked the tumor nonsynonymous mutation count.

Time point reported: sample taken at primary tumor resection. This CDR3 is built from 13 residues. Germline CDR1 SGHDT, CDR2 YYEEEE. V dropped 8 bases and J dropped 1; count of bases not matched to a gene: 3. The genes are TRBV5-6 and TRBJ2-1; 7 bases align to TRBD1. The origin of this receptor is a female donor with early-stage non-small cell lung cancer. The specimen was lung tumor tissue, collected at surgery. CDR3 amino acids: CASRQGSYNEQFF. The CDR3 region has the DNA TGTGCCAGTAGACAGGGATCCTACAATGAGCAGTTCTTC.